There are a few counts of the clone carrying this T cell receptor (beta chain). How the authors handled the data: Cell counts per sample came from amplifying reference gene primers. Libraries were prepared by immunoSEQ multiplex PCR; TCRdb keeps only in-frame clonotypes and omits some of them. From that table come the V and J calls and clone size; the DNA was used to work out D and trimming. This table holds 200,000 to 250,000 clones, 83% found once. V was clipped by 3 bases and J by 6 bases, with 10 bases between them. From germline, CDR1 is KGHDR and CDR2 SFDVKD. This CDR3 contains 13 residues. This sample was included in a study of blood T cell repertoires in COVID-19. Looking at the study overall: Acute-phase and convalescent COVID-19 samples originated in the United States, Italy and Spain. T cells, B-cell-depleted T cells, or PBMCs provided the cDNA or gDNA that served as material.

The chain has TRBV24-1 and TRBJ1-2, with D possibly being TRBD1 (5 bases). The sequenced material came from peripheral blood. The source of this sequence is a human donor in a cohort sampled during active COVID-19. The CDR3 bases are TGTGCCACCAGTGATCGGGACTCGGATGGCTACACCTTC. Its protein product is CATSDRDSDGYTF.